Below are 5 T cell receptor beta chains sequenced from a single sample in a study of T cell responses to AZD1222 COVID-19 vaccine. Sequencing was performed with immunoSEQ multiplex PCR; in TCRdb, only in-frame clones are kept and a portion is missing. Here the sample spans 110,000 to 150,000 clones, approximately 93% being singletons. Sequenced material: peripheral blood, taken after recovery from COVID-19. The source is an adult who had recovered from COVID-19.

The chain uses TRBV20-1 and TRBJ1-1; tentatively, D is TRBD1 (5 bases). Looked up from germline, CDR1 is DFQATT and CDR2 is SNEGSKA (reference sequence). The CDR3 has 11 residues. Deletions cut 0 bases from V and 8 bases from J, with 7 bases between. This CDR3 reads CSARDWGEAFF. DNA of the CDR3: TGCAGTGCTAGAGATTGGGGGGAAGCTTTCTTT.

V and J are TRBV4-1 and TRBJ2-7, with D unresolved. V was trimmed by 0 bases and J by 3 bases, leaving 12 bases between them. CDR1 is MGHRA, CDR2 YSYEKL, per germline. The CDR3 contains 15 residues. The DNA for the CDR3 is TGCGCCAGCAGCCAAGATCCCCAGGAATACTACGAGCAGTACTTC. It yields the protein CASSQDPQEYYEQYF.

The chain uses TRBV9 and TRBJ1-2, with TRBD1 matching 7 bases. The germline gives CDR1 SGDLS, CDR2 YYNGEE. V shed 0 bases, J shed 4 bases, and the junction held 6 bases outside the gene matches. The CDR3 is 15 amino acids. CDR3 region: CASSVEMDRPYGYTF. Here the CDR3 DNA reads TGTGCCAGCAGCGTAGAGATGGACAGGCCCTATGGCTACACCTTC.

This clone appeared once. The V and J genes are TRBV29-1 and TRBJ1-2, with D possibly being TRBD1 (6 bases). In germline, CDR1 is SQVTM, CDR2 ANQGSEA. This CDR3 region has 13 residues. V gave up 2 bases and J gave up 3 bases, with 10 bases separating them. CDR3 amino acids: CSVETRGDYGYTF. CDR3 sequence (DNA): TGCAGCGTTGAAACCAGGGGAGACTATGGCTACACCTTC. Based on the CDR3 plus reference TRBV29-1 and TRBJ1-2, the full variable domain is SAVISQKPSRDICQRGTSLTIQCQVDSQVTMMFWYRQQPGQSLTLIATANQGSEATYESGFVIDKFPISRPNLTFSTLTVSNMSPEDSSIYLCSVETRGDYGYTFGSGTRLTVV.

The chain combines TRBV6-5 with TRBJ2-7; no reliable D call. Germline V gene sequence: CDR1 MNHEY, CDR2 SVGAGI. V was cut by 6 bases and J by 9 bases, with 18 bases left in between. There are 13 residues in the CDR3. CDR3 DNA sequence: TGTGCCAGCAGCCCCCGGGCCCAACCCTTGCAGTACTTC. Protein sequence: CASSPRAQPLQYF.